A single sample gave rise to the 5 T cell receptor beta chains below, sequenced in a study of post-analysis software for immune sequencing data. Study results and limitations: Roughly five TRBV segments were more frequent in patients than controls; TRBV5-6, TRBV5-1 and TRBV20-1 belonged to this group.

Antigens for these TCRs are unknown. Incorporated into the TCR beta cDNA libraries were unique molecular identifiers, which served to reduce PCR and sequencing biases. MiXCR, run by TCRdb on the PCR reads, gives a single entry per CDR3 protein. The data contain roughly 800,000 distinct CDR3 sequences, roughly 58% of them singletons. The sequencing sample was made of blood. The receptor source for this set is a girl aged 5-17 years with multiple sclerosis.

This clonotype was seen a few times. This chain uses TRBV20-1 with TRBJ2-5; 10 bases are a match to TRBD2. Germline CDR1 DFQATT, CDR2 SNEGSKA (reference sequence). V was clipped by 5 bases and J by 4 bases; unmatched bases: 10. The CDR3 length is 15 residues. In DNA, the CDR3 is TGCAGTGCTGGGCCGACTAGCGGGTACGGAGAGACCCAGTACTTC. Protein sequence: CSAGPTSGYGETQYF.

The table lists this clonotype with a count of one. The chain joins TRBV5-1 to TRBJ2-3; 9 bases align to TRBD1. Losses at the gene ends were 3 bases for V and 4 bases for J; bases not matched to a gene: 3. The CDR3 has 14 residues. CDR1 SGHRS and CDR2 YFSETQ come from the germline V gene. CDR3 in DNA: TGCGCCAGCAGCTACCGGACAGGGGCAGATACGCAGTATTTT. It is translated as CASSYRTGADTQYF.

The rearrangement joins TRBV5-1 to TRBJ1-2, with TRBD1 identical over 8 bases. This CDR3 is 17 amino acids long. Germline V CDR1 and CDR2: SGHRS, YFSETQ. Losses at the gene ends were 1 base for V and 4 bases for J; bases not matched to a gene: 12. The CDR3: CASSLQPGGGFSYGYTF. In DNA form, the CDR3 reads TGCGCCAGCAGCTTGCAGCCAGGGGGCGGCTTTAGCTATGGCTACACCTTC.

This clonotype occurred a few times. V is TRBV6-1 and J is TRBJ1-2; 10 nucleotides match TRBD1. Germline-derived CDR1 and CDR2 are MNHNS and SASEGT. The CDR3 contains 13 residues. Losses at the gene ends were 6 bases for V and 10 bases for J; bases not matched to a gene: 8. CDR3 sequence (DNA): TGTGCCAGCAGAATACAGACAGGGGGCGCCTACACCTTC. This codes for CASRIQTGGAYTF.

The V call is TRBV20-1, the J call TRBJ2-1, with 15 positions matching TRBD2. Germline loops: CDR1 DFQATT, CDR2 SNEGSKA (reference sequence). J lost 15 bases, V lost 0 bases, and 15 bases had no gene match. CDR3 length: 17 residues. CDR3: CSARDQLGLAGGPNPFF. The CDR3 region has the DNA TGCAGTGCTAGAGACCAACTAGGACTAGCGGGAGGGCCTAACCCGTTCTTC.